The rows below give T cell receptor beta chains drawn from one sample of a study of blood T cell repertoires in COVID-19. Using immunoSEQ multiplex PCR, the repertoire was profiled, and TCRdb retains in-frame clones only, with some absent. The table has some 270,000 clones, about four fifths seen once; the top ten hold 15% to 19%. The sample was peripheral blood. The receptors shown here come from a person between 65 and 79 years old with COVID-19, enrolled during active disease. Each CDR3 is given with its conserved first and last residue. The order of the fields is CDR3 DNA, CDR3 protein, J gene, CDR3 length, clone size, D gene, V gene. A D gene is named only where the DNA matches it firmly. Not all rows give a size; the values are once, few, many and, for expanded clones, a class.

cdr3_nt: TGTGCCAGCAGCGCTAGCGGGAGGCCCCAAGAGACCCAGTACTTC; cdr3_aa: CASSASGRPQETQYF; j_call: TRBJ2-5; cdr3_length: 15; clone_size: -; d_call: TRBD2; v_call: TRBV9
cdr3_nt: TGTGCCTCTAACTGGGGGCTCAATCAGCCCCAGCATTTT; cdr3_aa: CASNWGLNQPQHF; j_call: TRBJ1-5; cdr3_length: 13; clone_size: few; d_call: -; v_call: TRBV30
cdr3_nt: TGTGCCAGCAGCTTAGGGACAGGGGTTCCACCCCTCCACTTT; cdr3_aa: CASSLGTGVPPLHF; j_call: TRBJ1-6; cdr3_length: 14; clone_size: -; d_call: TRBD1; v_call: TRBV7-2
cdr3_nt: TGTGCCAGCAGGGGCAACAGGGGGTCCTATAATTCACCCCTCCACTTT; cdr3_aa: CASRGNRGSYNSPLHF; j_call: TRBJ1-6; cdr3_length: 16; clone_size: -; d_call: TRBD1; v_call: TRBV28
cdr3_nt: TGTGCCAGCAGCTTGGCGGTGGGGAGGCCGTCCCAAGAGACCCAGTACTTC; cdr3_aa: CASSLAVGRPSQETQYF; j_call: TRBJ2-5; cdr3_length: 17; clone_size: -; d_call: -; v_call: TRBV5-8
cdr3_nt: TGTGCCACCAGTAGATCTAGCGCTGAAGCTTTCTTT; cdr3_aa: CATSRSSAEAFF; j_call: TRBJ1-1; cdr3_length: 12; clone_size: -; d_call: -; v_call: TRBV15
cdr3_nt: TGTGCCAGTAGTATGGTCGGGGGGCAGGCCGGGGAGCTGTTTTTT; cdr3_aa: CASSMVGGQAGELFF; j_call: TRBJ2-2; cdr3_length: 15; clone_size: few; d_call: -; v_call: TRBV19
cdr3_nt: TGTGCCAGCAGCCTCGACAGGGAGTTCGGTCAGCCCCAGCATTTT; cdr3_aa: CASSLDREFGQPQHF; j_call: TRBJ1-5; cdr3_length: 15; clone_size: -; d_call: TRBD1; v_call: TRBV2
cdr3_nt: TGTGCCAGTAGTGCACAGGGGCGGTCCGGGGAGCTGTTTTTT; cdr3_aa: CASSAQGRSGELFF; j_call: TRBJ2-2; cdr3_length: 14; clone_size: -; d_call: TRBD1; v_call: TRBV19
cdr3_nt: TGTGCCAGCAGTTACGTAGCCGGGAGAGGCTACGAGCAGTACTTC; cdr3_aa: CASSYVAGRGYEQYF; j_call: TRBJ2-7; cdr3_length: 15; clone_size: once; d_call: -; v_call: TRBV6-5
cdr3_nt: TGTGCCAGCAGAGGACAGCTAAATTCACCCCTCCACTTT; cdr3_aa: CASRGQLNSPLHF; j_call: TRBJ1-6; cdr3_length: 13; clone_size: -; d_call: -; v_call: TRBV28
cdr3_nt: TGCGCCAGCAGCGTGAGGACAGGGGGCTCTGGAAACACCATATATTTT; cdr3_aa: CASSVRTGGSGNTIYF; j_call: TRBJ1-3; cdr3_length: 16; clone_size: -; d_call: TRBD1; v_call: TRBV5-1
cdr3_nt: TGTGCCAGCAGTTACAACAGGGGGAATGAAAAACTGTTTTTT; cdr3_aa: CASSYNRGNEKLFF; j_call: TRBJ1-4; cdr3_length: 14; clone_size: -; d_call: TRBD1; v_call: TRBV6-2/TRBV6-3
cdr3_nt: TGTGCCACCTACACAGATACGCAGTATTTT; cdr3_aa: CATYTDTQYF; j_call: TRBJ2-3; cdr3_length: 10; clone_size: -; d_call: -; v_call: TRBV6-5
cdr3_nt: TGTGCCAGCAGCTTCGCAGGGGGCAGCTCCTACAATGAGCAGTTCTTC; cdr3_aa: CASSFAGGSSYNEQFF; j_call: TRBJ2-1; cdr3_length: 16; clone_size: -; d_call: TRBD1; v_call: TRBV13
cdr3_nt: TGTGCCAGCAGCCTTCCTGGGGCCAACGTCCTGACTTTC; cdr3_aa: CASSLPGANVLTF; j_call: TRBJ2-6; cdr3_length: 13; clone_size: -; d_call: -; v_call: TRBV7-6
cdr3_nt: TGTGCCAGCAGCCGAAACCCGACTAGCGGGATTGAGACCCAGTACTTC; cdr3_aa: CASSRNPTSGIETQYF; j_call: TRBJ2-5; cdr3_length: 16; clone_size: -; d_call: TRBD2; v_call: TRBV5-4
cdr3_nt: TGTGCCAGCAGCTTCCCCCTGAGCGGGAGTGGCACAGATACGCAGTATTTT; cdr3_aa: CASSFPLSGSGTDTQYF; j_call: TRBJ2-3; cdr3_length: 17; clone_size: -; d_call: TRBD2; v_call: TRBV9
cdr3_nt: TGTGCCGCGGGGAAACGGGGGATAATGAACACTGAAGCTTTCTTT; cdr3_aa: CAAGKRGIMNTEAFF; j_call: TRBJ1-1; cdr3_length: 15; clone_size: -; d_call: -; v_call: TRBV30
cdr3_nt: TGTGCCAGCAGCCTACTAGCGCGTGGAGATGAGCAGTTCTTC; cdr3_aa: CASSLLARGDEQFF; j_call: TRBJ2-1; cdr3_length: 14; clone_size: -; d_call: TRBD2; v_call: TRBV3-1/TRBV3-2
cdr3_nt: TGTGCCAGCAGCCAAGGGGTCTGGGGAAGTGAAAAACTGTTTTTT; cdr3_aa: CASSQGVWGSEKLFF; j_call: TRBJ1-4; cdr3_length: 15; clone_size: -; d_call: -; v_call: TRBV7-2
cdr3_nt: TGTGCCAGCACCAGACAGGGCGAAGCTTTCTTT; cdr3_aa: CASTRQGEAFF; j_call: TRBJ1-1; cdr3_length: 11; clone_size: many; d_call: TRBD1; v_call: TRBV6-5
cdr3_nt: TGTGCCAGCAGCGCTACAGGGGGCAATGGCTACACCTTC; cdr3_aa: CASSATGGNGYTF; j_call: TRBJ1-2; cdr3_length: 13; clone_size: -; d_call: TRBD1; v_call: TRBV12-3/TRBV12-4
cdr3_nt: TGCGCCAGCAGCCTAAACCTCCTGACAGGCCGAGTCTCTGAAGCTTTCTTT; cdr3_aa: CASSLNLLTGRVSEAFF; j_call: TRBJ1-1; cdr3_length: 17; clone_size: -; d_call: -; v_call: TRBV4-3
cdr3_nt: TGTGCCAGCAGCCTAGCCCGGGGGGCCCCCTACAATGAGCAGTTCTTC; cdr3_aa: CASSLARGAPYNEQFF; j_call: TRBJ2-1; cdr3_length: 16; clone_size: -; d_call: -; v_call: TRBV11-2